This TCR beta chain emerged from a study of T cell changes during pregnancy in multiple sclerosis. Trimming at V came to 7 bases and at J to 2 bases, leaving 6 bases not matched to a gene. Germline values: CDR1 MNHNS, CDR2 SASEGT. There are 15 residues in the CDR3. TCRdb keeps only in-frame clones here, not all; method: immunoSEQ multiplex PCR. The sample consists of about 40,000 clones, 90% to 95% of them appearing once. Sample: CD8+ T cells from peripheral blood mononuclear cells, taken before pregnancy. The sequence came from a female donor with multiple sclerosis, enrolled in a pregnancy study. This rearrangement joins TRBV6-1 to TRBJ2-5; 11 positions match TRBD2. The CDR3 loop is CASTDVAGGQETQYF. In DNA form, the CDR3 reads TGTGCCAGCACTGACGTAGCGGGAGGGCAAGAGACCCAGTACTTC.